Listed here is a single T cell receptor (beta chain). TCRdb keeps only in-frame clones here, not all; method: immunoSEQ multiplex PCR. The sample carries roughly 70,000 clones, about four fifths recorded once. Seattle's cohort entered during active infection and was followed longitudinally. CDR1 and CDR2 (germline): SGHRS, YFSETQ. The CDR3 has 16 amino acids. The V segment lost 1 base and the J segment 2 bases; nucleotides outside the gene matches: 7. The entry originates in a study of blood T cell repertoires in COVID-19. The specimen sequenced was peripheral blood. This clonotype was obtained from a man in his sixties with COVID-19, enrolled during active disease. V gene TRBV5-1 combines with J gene TRBJ2-3; 7 nucleotides agree with TRBD2. CDR3 region: CASSLIPSGTTDTQYF. CDR3 DNA: TGCGCCAGCAGCTTGATCCCTAGCGGAACCACAGATACGCAGTATTTT. The full variable domain, completed using reference TRBV5-1 and TRBJ2-3, is KAGVTQTPRYLIKTRGQQVTLSCSPISGHRSVSWYQQTPGQGLQFLFEYFSETQRNKGNFPGRFSGRQFSNSRSEMNVSTLELGDSALYLCASSLIPSGTTDTQYFGPGTRLTVL.